This T cell receptor (beta chain) was found in a study of T cell responses to AZD1222 COVID-19 vaccine. This CDR3 contains 13 residues. Germline loops: CDR1 SEHNR, CDR2 FQNEAQ (reference sequence). V lost 5 bases to trimming and J lost 9 bases; unmatched junction nucleotides: 4. This clone was seen a single time. The repertoire was sequenced with immunoSEQ multiplex PCR; TCRdb's copy has only in-frame clones and lacks some. The sample consists of about 67,000 clones, about four fifths of them appearing once. This specimen was peripheral blood, taken 28 days after the second AZD1222 dose. This chain uses TRBV7-9 with TRBJ2-1; TRBD1 agrees at 10 bases. The receptor's source is an adult who received the AZD1222 COVID-19 vaccine. CDR3 amino acids: CASSEGQGTEQFF. CDR3 coding DNA: TGTGCCAGCAGCGAGGGACAGGGGACTGAGCAGTTCTTC.